The rows below give T cell receptor beta chains drawn from one sample of a study of shared clonotypes between healthy human individuals. Libraries were prepared by immunoSEQ multiplex PCR; TCRdb keeps only in-frame clonotypes and omits some of them. The sample shows 1.5 million to 2.5 million clones, approximately 94% of them seen only once. Sequencing was done on a sample of naive CD8+ T cells sorted from blood. The source is a man between 18 and 29 years old in good health. Each CDR3 is given with its conserved first and last residue. D genes are given only for firm matches. Rows may omit the clone size; those that give it use once, few, many or a size class.

.	.	TRBV27	11	TRBJ2-7	TGTGCCAGCAGTCCGGCCTACGAGCAGTACTTC	CASSPAYEQYF
.	.	TRBV9	14	TRBJ1-3	TGTGCCAGCAGGGGGCCGGACTCTGGAAACACCATATATTTT	CASRGPDSGNTIYF
.	.	TRBV7-9	15	TRBJ2-7	TGTGCCAGCAGCCCTCTCCCGGCGAGCTCCTACGAGCAGTACTTC	CASSPLPASSYEQYF
.	.	TRBV7-9	16	TRBJ2-5	TGTGCCAGCAGCACACCTCCGGAGACAGTTCAAGAGACCCAGTACTTC	CASSTPPETVQETQYF
.	TRBD1	TRBV4-1	15	TRBJ2-5	TGCGCCAGCAGCCAACGACAGGGACCGAGAGAGACCCAGTACTTC	CASSQRQGPRETQYF
.	.	TRBV9	15	TRBJ1-1	TGTGCCAGCAGCGTAGCTCCGGGTATGAACACTGAAGCTTTCTTT	CASSVAPGMNTEAFF
.	.	TRBV2	15	TRBJ1-5	TGTGCCAGCAGTGAAGTTTATCGTAGCAATCAGCCCCAGCATTTT	CASSEVYRSNQPQHF
.	TRBD1	TRBV7-2	15	TRBJ2-7	TGTGCCAGCAGCTTAGTGACAGGGATCGAGGACGAGCAGTACTTC	CASSLVTGIEDEQYF
few	TRBD1	TRBV6-6	14	TRBJ2-1	TGTGCCAGCAGCCAGACAGGGAATGCTCATGAGCAGTTCTTC	CASSQTGNAHEQFF
.	.	TRBV19	13	TRBJ2-7	TGTGCCAGTAGTTCCAGAGTCTCCTACGAGCAGTACTTC	CASSSRVSYEQYF
once	TRBD1	TRBV28	14	TRBJ2-7	TGTGCCAGCAGTTTCGGGACAGGGGGCTTCGAGCAGTACTTC	CASSFGTGGFEQYF
.	.	TRBV28	16	TRBJ2-7	TGTGCCAGCAGTCCCCCTGGGGGGCTCCAGTCCTACGAGCAGTACTTC	CASSPPGGLQSYEQYF
.	.	TRBV5-4	13	TRBJ1-6	TGTGCCAGCAGCTTTACAGGGAATTCACCCCTCCACTTT	CASSFTGNSPLHF
.	TRBD2	TRBV19	14	TRBJ2-7	TGTGCCAGTGCTCAGCGGGGAAGCTCCTACGAGCAGTACTTC	CASAQRGSSYEQYF
.	.	TRBV30	14	TRBJ2-5	TGTGCCTGGAGTGTAGGTTATGGCCGTGAGACCCAGTACTTC	CAWSVGYGRETQYF
.	.	TRBV11-2	14	TRBJ1-2	TGTGCCAGCAGCTCCGCGGCCCTATACTATGGCTACACCTTC	CASSSAALYYGYTF
.	.	TRBV10-2	13	TRBJ1-2	TGCGCCAGCAGTGAGGGCAGGCACTATGGCTACACCTTC	CASSEGRHYGYTF
.	.	TRBV30	12	TRBJ1-1	TGTGCCTGGACTACAGGGACCCCTGAAGCTTTCTTT	CAWTTGTPEAFF
few	.	TRBV7-6	15	TRBJ1-6	TGTGCCAGCAGCTTAGATTGGGGAAGCGGCTCACCCCTCCACTTT	CASSLDWGSGSPLHF
.	.	TRBV5-1	13	TRBJ1-5	TGCGCCAGCAGCTTGAATTTAGGTCAGCCCCAGCATTTT	CASSLNLGQPQHF
.	.	TRBV6-5	15	TRBJ2-7	TGTGCCAGCAGTTACTCGGACCAGAGCTCCTACGAGCAGTACTTC	CASSYSDQSSYEQYF
.	.	TRBV7-8	14	TRBJ1-1	TGTGCCAGCAGCTTGCTCATGGGGAACACTGAAGCTTTCTTT	CASSLLMGNTEAFF
.	.	TRBV30	11	TRBJ2-7	TGTGCCTGGAGTGCTCCCCTCGAGCAGTACTTC	CAWSAPLEQYF
.	.	TRBV7-8	13	TRBJ1-1	TGTGCCAGCAGCTTAACAGAAAACACTGAAGCTTTCTTT	CASSLTENTEAFF
once	TRBD2	TRBV2	16	TRBJ2-5	TGTGCCAGCAGCTCCGGAGGCGGGGGGACCCAAGAGACCCAGTACTTC	CASSSGGGGTQETQYF
.	TRBD2	TRBV30	14	TRBJ2-7	TGTGCCTGGAGTTTAGCGGGGGCCTCCTACGAGCAGTACTTC	CAWSLAGASYEQYF
.	.	TRBV10-3	14	TRBJ2-7	TGTGCCATCAGGGAGGTTGGGGGCGGCGACGAGCAGTACTTC	CAIREVGGGDEQYF
once	.	TRBV5-5	12	TRBJ2-2	TGTGCCAGCAGCTTGAGTGCCGGGGAGCTGTTTTTT	CASSLSAGELFF
few	TRBD1	TRBV6-6	15	TRBJ1-1	TGTGCCAGCAGTGTTGGGACAGGGGCGAACACTGAAGCTTTCTTT	CASSVGTGANTEAFF
.	.	TRBV18	13	TRBJ2-2	TGTGCCAGCTCACCGTCGGCTGCCGGGGAGCTGTTTTTT	CASSPSAAGELFF
.	.	TRBV5-6	17	TRBJ2-2	TGTGCCAGCAGCTTAGGTATGGGGGAATCGAACACCGGGGAGCTGTTTTTT	CASSLGMGESNTGELFF
.	.	TRBV7-2	13	TRBJ2-4	TGTGCCAGCAGCTCCAGGACAGAAAACATTCAGTACTTC	CASSSRTENIQYF
.	.	TRBV7-9	14	TRBJ2-1	TGTGCCAGCAGCTTTGGGGGCATGGGCAATGAGCAGTTCTTC	CASSFGGMGNEQFF
.	.	TRBV18	20	TRBJ2-5	TGTGCCAGCTCACTCTCCAGCAAACCAGTATTCATAGAGTACCAAGAGACCCAGTACTTC	CASSLSSKPVFIEYQETQYF
once	TRBD1	TRBV5-4	14	TRBJ1-2	TGTGCCAGCAGCCTGGACAGGGGCAACTATGGCTACACCTTC	CASSLDRGNYGYTF
.	TRBD1	TRBV28	16	TRBJ1-6	TGTGCCAGCGCTAGCCCCAGGACAGGGTATAATTCACCCCTCCACTTT	CASASPRTGYNSPLHF
.	.	TRBV9	14	TRBJ1-2	TGTGCCAGCAGCGAAATGACTACCAACTATGGCTACACCTTC	CASSEMTTNYGYTF
.	.	TRBV12-5	13	TRBJ1-5	TGTGCTAGTGGCCTCTATTCCGATCAGCCCCAGCATTTT	CASGLYSDQPQHF
.	.	TRBV11-2	13	TRBJ2-4	TGTGCCAGCAGCTTGAAAGCCAAAAACATTCAGTACTTC	CASSLKAKNIQYF
.	.	TRBV6-6	14	TRBJ1-1	TGTGCCAGCAGAAAGGACACCATGAACACTGAAGCTTTCTTT	CASRKDTMNTEAFF
.	TRBD1	TRBV27	13	TRBJ2-7	TGTGCCAGCAGTTTCCAGGGGGCGTACGAGCAGTACTTC	CASSFQGAYEQYF
.	.	TRBV30	13	TRBJ1-1	TGTGCCTGGAGGTACGGGCAAAACACTGAAGCTTTCTTT	CAWRYGQNTEAFF
.	.	TRBV19	17	TRBJ1-1	TGTGCCAGTAGTATAGTGAGGACACTTGGTCTTAACACTGAAGCTTTCTTT	CASSIVRTLGLNTEAFF
.	TRBD2	TRBV7-8	20	TRBJ2-3	TGTGCCAGCAGCCCGTCACTAGCGGGAGGGCCGAGTTACGGCACAGATACGCAGTATTTT	CASSPSLAGGPSYGTDTQYF
.	.	TRBV19	13	TRBJ1-6	TGTGCCAGTAGTCCACAGGGTAGTTCACCCCTCCACTTT	CASSPQGSSPLHF
.	.	TRBV7-3	13	TRBJ2-2	TGTGCCAGCAGCTTAAGTCTATCCGGGGAGCTGTTTTTT	CASSLSLSGELFF
.	.	TRBV14	14	TRBJ2-3	TGTGCCAGCAGCCAATTTGTAATCTGGGATACGCAGTATTTT	CASSQFVIWDTQYF
.	.	TRBV27	15	TRBJ2-4	TGTGCCAGCAGTGCGTCTGGGGGTACCAAAAACATTCAGTACTTC	CASSASGGTKNIQYF
few	.	TRBV29-1	12	TRBJ2-7	TGCAGCGGGGGTACAGGGTACTACGAGCAGTACTTC	CSGGTGYYEQYF
.	TRBD2	TRBV28	15	TRBJ2-1	TGTGCCAGCAGCTTAGCGGGGGATCCATACAATGAGCAGTTCTTC	CASSLAGDPYNEQFF
once	.	TRBV7-9	15	TRBJ2-2	TGTGCCAGCAGCTCAAGACAGAGGAACACCGGGGAGCTGTTTTTT	CASSSRQRNTGELFF
.	.	TRBV6-5	11	TRBJ2-1	TGTGCCAGCAGGACCTTAAATGAGCAGTTCTTC	CASRTLNEQFF
.	TRBD2	TRBV7-8	16	TRBJ2-3	TGTGCCAGCAACTTAAAACTAGCGGGAGTTGACGATACGCAGTATTTT	CASNLKLAGVDDTQYF